This TCR beta chain derives from a study of CD8+ T cells in alopecia areata. At the level of the study: Those treated were given oral tofacitinib at 5 to 10 mg twice daily. Among treated patients, severity was scored by affected scalp area percentage. Findings and limits, study-wide: Sharing of TCR sequences between patients (possibly for HLA-related reasons) was less clear than in mice.

Treatment: oral pan-JAK inhibitor, 5-10 mg twice daily. Lesional scalp punch biopsies and peripheral blood came from alopecia areata patients. RNA extraction was followed by reverse transcription into cDNA, which acted as the sequencing template. Generated by immunoSEQ multiplex PCR, the TCRdb table keeps only in-frame clones and is missing some. The data contain 150,000 to 200,000 clones, roughly 66% of them seen just once; the ten biggest clones take up approximately 0.97%. This clone was seen a few times. The antigen is unknown. Trimming took 5 bases from V and 0 from J, leaving 10 bases between them. The CDR3 totals 14 residues. From germline, CDR1 is LNHDA and CDR2 SQIVND (reference sequence).

The sequence was obtained from a human donor with alopecia areata. The chain recombines TRBV19 with TRBJ1-1; D is uncertain. This sample comprised CD4+ T cells sorted from blood, obtained at week 24, from a patient treated with tofacitinib. The CDR3 protein is CASSVDNMNTEAFF. The CDR3 nucleotides are TGTGCCAGTAGTGTCGACAACATGAACACTGAAGCTTTCTTT.